These 2 T cell receptor beta chains originate from one sample sequenced in a study of blood T cells in healthy people across ages. Combining a sample-barcoded 5' primer with a J-beta primer mix, a second PCR ran for roughly 6 to 11 cycles. From the 5' RACE reads, TCRdb called clonotypes with MiXCR, one entry per CDR3 protein. The sample includes fewer than 2,000,000 distinct CDR3 sequences, about 35% of them seen just once. Sequencing was carried out using blood. The receptors were gathered from a woman aged 30 to 39 in good health.

J is TRBJ1-5 and V is TRBV7-2, with D possibly matching TRBD1 (6 bases). The CDR3 covers 15 residues. CDR1 is SGHTA, CDR2 FQGNSA, per germline. V shed 5 bases and J shed 5 bases, with 16 bases lying between them. The CDR3 region is CASSTQGWEDQPQHF. CDR3 sequence (DNA): TGTGCCAGCAGCACTCAGGGGTGGGAAGATCAGCCCCAGCATTTT.

This clonotype was counted between two and nine times. The chain links TRBV6-6 to TRBJ2-7; perhaps TRBD1 as D (6 bases). Germline V gene lookup returns CDR1 MNHNY and CDR2 SVGAGI (reference sequence). The germline V and J ends were trimmed by 0 bases and 3 bases, with 12 bases remaining between them. The CDR3 is 15 amino acids. DNA of the CDR3: TGTGCCAGCAGTTACTCGTTTGAAGGGGGCTACGAGCAGTACTTC. Protein sequence: CASSYSFEGGYEQYF.